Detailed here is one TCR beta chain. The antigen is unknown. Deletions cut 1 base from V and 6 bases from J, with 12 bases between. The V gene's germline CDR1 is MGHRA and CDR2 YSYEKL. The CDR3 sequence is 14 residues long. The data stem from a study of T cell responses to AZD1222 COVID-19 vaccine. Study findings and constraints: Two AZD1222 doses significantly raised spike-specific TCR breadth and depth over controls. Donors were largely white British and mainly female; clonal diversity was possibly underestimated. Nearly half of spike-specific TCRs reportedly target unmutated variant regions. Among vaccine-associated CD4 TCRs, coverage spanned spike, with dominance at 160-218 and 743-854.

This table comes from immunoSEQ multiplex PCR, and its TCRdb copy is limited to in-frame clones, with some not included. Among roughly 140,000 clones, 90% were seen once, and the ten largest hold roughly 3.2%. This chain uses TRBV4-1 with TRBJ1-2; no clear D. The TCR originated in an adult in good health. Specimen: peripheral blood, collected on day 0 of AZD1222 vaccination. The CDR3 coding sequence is TGCGCCAGCAGCCAAGCCCAGGCCCGGGATGGCTACACCTTC. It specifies CASSQAQARDGYTF.